This T cell receptor (beta chain) was recorded in a study of blood T cell repertoires in COVID-19. Assay: immunoSEQ multiplex PCR; the TCRdb copy retains only in-frame clones and omits some. Among roughly 250,000 clones listed, around 81% were seen once. Trimming left V 3 bases short and J 2 bases short, with 8 bases between. The CDR3 length is 13 residues. Looked up from germline, CDR1 is GTSNPN and CDR2 is SVGIG (reference sequence). A word on this clone: Other DNA sequences in the sample encode the same CDR3.

This receptor was obtained from a woman aged 55-69 years with active or convalescent COVID-19. Sequenced: peripheral blood. V usage is TRBV30 and J usage is TRBJ1-5; D unclear. DNA of the CDR3: TGTGCCTGGAGGACGGGAGGCAATCAGCCCCAGCATTTT. It yields the protein CAWRTGGNQPQHF.